Listed below are T cell receptor beta chains from one sample, sequenced in a study of human T cells and chemical hapten exposure. TCRdb re-analysed the RACE reads in MiXCR, keeping a single row per CDR3 protein. The top ten hold 2% to 2.5% of the sample, which has roughly 360,000 distinct CDR3 sequences, roughly 5% seen once. The sample was whole blood, taken in connection with sensitization to the hapten diphenylcyclopropenone (DPC). The source of these receptors is a woman between 50 and 59 years old with alopecia areata. Some clones in this sample may be carry-over from other donors' samples. The CDR3 runs from the conserved cysteine through the conserved F or W. The D gene is left open where the match is weak. Size is omitted from some rows. Given values are once, few, many or a class for expanded clones.

CASSVAEGAKNIQYF	TGTGCCAGCAGCGTAGCAGAGGGGGCCAAAAACATTCAGTACTTC	15	few	TRBJ2-4	NA	TRBV9
CASSLQTLYNEQFF	TGTGCCAGCAGCTTGCAGACATTATACAATGAGCAGTTCTTC	14	many	TRBJ2-1	NA	TRBV7-2
CATSDPWGPDQPQHF	TGTGCCACCAGTGATCCCTGGGGACCCGATCAGCCCCAGCATTTT	15	few	TRBJ1-5	NA	TRBV24-1
CASSLHLGGTLDNEQFF	TGTGCCAGCAGCCTACACTTGGGCGGGACCCTCGACAATGAGCAGTTCTTC	17	few	TRBJ2-1	NA	TRBV11-2
CASSPTGLAGVGEQFF	TGCGCCAGCAGCCCGACGGGACTAGCGGGGGTTGGTGAGCAGTTCTTC	16	many	TRBJ2-1	TRBD2	TRBV5-1
CASSLFYSPRNPDTQYF	TGTGCCAGCAGTTTATTTTACTCCCCCCGGAATCCAGATACGCAGTATTTT	17	few	TRBJ2-3	NA	TRBV28
CSGDHYGGYTF	TGCAGCGGTGATCATTATGGTGGCTACACCTTC	11	many	TRBJ1-2	NA	TRBV29-1
CASSFAPVNTEAFF	TGTGCCAGCAGTTTCGCCCCCGTAAACACTGAAGCTTTCTTT	14	NA	TRBJ1-1	NA	TRBV27
CASSAKGQETQYF	TGTGCCAGCTCAGCGAAGGGGCAGGAGACCCAGTACTTC	13	once	TRBJ2-5	NA	TRBV18
CASNGGANVLTF	TGTGCCAGCAACGGCGGGGCCAACGTCCTGACTTTC	12	NA	TRBJ2-6	NA	TRBV2
CASSQDSSYNSPLHF	TGTGCCAGCAGTCAGGACAGCTCCTATAATTCACCCCTCCACTTT	15	NA	TRBJ1-6	NA	TRBV2
CASSSTWERGPQETQYF	TGTGCCAGCAGCTCCACTTGGGAGCGGGGGCCCCAAGAGACCCAGTACTTC	17	many	TRBJ2-5	TRBD2	TRBV6-5
CSVEGPGQNQPQHF	TGCAGCGTTGAAGGCCCGGGACAGAATCAGCCCCAGCATTTT	14	NA	TRBJ1-5	TRBD1	TRBV29-1